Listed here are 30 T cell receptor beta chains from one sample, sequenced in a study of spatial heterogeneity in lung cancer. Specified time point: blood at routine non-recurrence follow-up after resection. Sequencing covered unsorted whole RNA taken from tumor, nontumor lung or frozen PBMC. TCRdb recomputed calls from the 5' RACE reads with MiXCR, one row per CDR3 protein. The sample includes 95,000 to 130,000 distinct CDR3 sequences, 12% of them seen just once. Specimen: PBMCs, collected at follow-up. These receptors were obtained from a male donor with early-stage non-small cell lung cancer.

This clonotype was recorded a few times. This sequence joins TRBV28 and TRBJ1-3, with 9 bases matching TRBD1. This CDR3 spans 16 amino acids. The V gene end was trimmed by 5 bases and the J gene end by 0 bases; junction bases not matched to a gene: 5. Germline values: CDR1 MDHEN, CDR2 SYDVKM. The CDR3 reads CASSVTGGISGNTIYF. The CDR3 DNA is TGTGCCAGCAGTGTGACAGGGGGAATCTCTGGAAACACCATATATTTT.

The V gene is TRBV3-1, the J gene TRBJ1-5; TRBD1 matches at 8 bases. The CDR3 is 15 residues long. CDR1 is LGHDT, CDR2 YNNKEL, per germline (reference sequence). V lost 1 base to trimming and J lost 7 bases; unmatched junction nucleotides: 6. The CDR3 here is CASSQGGQGVQPQHF. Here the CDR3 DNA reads TGTGCCAGCAGCCAAGGCGGACAGGGTGTCCAGCCCCAGCATTTT. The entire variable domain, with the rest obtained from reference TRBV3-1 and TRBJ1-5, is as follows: DTAVSQTPKYLVTQMGNDKSIKCEQNLGHDTMYWYKQDSKKFLKIMFSYNNKELIINETVPNRFSPKSPDKAHLNLHINSLELGDSAVYFCASSQGGQGVQPQHFGDGTRLSIL.

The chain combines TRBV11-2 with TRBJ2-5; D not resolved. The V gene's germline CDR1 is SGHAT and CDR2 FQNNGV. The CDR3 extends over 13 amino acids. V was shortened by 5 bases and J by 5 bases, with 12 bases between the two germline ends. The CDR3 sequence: CASSPIGLETQYF. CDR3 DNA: TGTGCCAGCAGCCCGATCGGATTGGAGACCCAGTACTTC.

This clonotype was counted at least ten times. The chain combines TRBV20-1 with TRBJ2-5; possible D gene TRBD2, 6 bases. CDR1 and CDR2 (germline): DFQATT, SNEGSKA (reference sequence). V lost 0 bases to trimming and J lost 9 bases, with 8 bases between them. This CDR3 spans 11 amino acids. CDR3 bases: TGCAGTGCTAGAGAGAGGAGGGCCCAGTACTTC. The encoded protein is CSARERRAQYF.

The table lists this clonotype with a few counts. The DNA for the CDR3 is TGTGCCAGCAGTCTACGGGACGTGCGCTATGGCTACACCTTC. Residues: CASSLRDVRYGYTF. The V call is TRBV28, the J call TRBJ1-2, with D perhaps TRBD1 (5 bases). V gave up 5 bases and J gave up 4 bases, with 14 bases separating them. The CDR3 length is 14 residues. Germline V gene data show CDR1 as MDHEN and CDR2 as SYDVKM.

The DNA of the CDR3 is TGTGCCTGGAGTGATAGGGACAGGCTTCATCAGCCCCAGCATTTT. Its translation is CAWSDRDRLHQPQHF. The chain recombines TRBV30 with TRBJ1-5, with TRBD1 matching 8 bases. Unmatched junction bases numbered 7, after V lost 1 base and J lost 5 bases. Germline V gene lookup returns CDR1 GTSNPN and CDR2 SVGIG (reference sequence). The CDR3 runs to 15 residues.

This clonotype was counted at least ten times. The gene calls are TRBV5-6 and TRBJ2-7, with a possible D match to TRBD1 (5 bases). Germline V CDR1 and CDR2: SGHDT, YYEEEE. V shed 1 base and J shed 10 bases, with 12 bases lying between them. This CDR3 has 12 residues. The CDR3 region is CASSLRQGRQYF. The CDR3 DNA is TGTGCCAGCAGCTTGAGGCAGGGTCGTCAGTACTTC.

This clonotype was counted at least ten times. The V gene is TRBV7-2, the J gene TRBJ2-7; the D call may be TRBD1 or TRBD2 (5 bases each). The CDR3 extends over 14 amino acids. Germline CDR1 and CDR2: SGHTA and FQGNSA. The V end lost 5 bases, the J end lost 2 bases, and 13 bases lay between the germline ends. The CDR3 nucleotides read TGTGCCAGCAGCCCGGGACGCCTGGCCTACGAGCAGTACTTC. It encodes CASSPGRLAYEQYF.

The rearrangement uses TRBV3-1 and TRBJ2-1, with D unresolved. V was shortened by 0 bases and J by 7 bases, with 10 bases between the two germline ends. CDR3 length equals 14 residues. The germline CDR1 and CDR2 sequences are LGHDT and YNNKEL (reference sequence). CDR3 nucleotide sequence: TGTGCCAGCAGCCAAGAACCCACCTTTAATGAGCAGTTCTTC. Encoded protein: CASSQEPTFNEQFF.

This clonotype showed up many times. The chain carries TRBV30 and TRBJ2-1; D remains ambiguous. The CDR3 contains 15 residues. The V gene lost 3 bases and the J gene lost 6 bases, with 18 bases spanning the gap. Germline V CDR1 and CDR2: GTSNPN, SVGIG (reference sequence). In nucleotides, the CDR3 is TGTGCCTGGAGCCTTCCTATCGGCGGACCCAATGAGCAGTTCTTC. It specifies CAWSLPIGGPNEQFF.

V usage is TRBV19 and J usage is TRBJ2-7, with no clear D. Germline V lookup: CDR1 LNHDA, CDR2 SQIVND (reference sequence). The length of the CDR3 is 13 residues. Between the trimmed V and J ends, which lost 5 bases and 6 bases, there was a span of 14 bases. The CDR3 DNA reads TGTGCCAGTAGTGAGGAAGGGTTGCGCGAGCAGTACTTC. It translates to CASSEEGLREQYF.

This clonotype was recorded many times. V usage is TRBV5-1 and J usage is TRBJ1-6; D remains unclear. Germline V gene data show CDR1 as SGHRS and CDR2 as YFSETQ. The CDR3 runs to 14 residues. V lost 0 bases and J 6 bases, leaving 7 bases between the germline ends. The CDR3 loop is CASSLETSNSPLHF. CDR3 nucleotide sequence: TGCGCCAGCAGCTTGGAGACTTCTAATTCACCCCTCCACTTT.

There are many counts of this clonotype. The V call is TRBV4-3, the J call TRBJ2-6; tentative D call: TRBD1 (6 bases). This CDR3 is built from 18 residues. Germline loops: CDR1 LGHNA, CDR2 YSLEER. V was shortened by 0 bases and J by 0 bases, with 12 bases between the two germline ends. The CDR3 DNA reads TGCGCCAGCAGCCAAGATTGGCAGGGGTTCTCTGGGGCCAACGTCCTGACTTTC. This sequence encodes CASSQDWQGFSGANVLTF.

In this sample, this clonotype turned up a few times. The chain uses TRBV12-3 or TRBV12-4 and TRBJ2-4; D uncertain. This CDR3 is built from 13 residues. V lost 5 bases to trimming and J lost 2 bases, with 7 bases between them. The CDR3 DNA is TGTGCCAGCAGTCCTAGGACCAAAAACATTCAGTACTTC. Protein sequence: CASSPRTKNIQYF.

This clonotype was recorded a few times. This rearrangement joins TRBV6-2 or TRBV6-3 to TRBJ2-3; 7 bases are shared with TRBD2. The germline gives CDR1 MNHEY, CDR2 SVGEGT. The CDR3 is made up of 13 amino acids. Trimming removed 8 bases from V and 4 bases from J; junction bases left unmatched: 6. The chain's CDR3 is CASLRGTADTQYF. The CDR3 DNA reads TGTGCCAGCCTGCGGGGGACGGCAGATACGCAGTATTTT.

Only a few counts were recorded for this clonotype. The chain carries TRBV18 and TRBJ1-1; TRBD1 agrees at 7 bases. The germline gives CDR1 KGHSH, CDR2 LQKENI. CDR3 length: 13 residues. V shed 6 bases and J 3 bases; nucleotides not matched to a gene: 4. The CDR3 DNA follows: TGTGCCAGCTCGCTAACAGGGGACACTGAAGCTTTCTTT. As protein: CASSLTGDTEAFF.

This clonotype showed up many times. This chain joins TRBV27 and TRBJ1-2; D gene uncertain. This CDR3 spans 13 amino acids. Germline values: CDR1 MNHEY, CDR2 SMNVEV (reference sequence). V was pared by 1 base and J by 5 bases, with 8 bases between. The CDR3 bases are TGTGCCAGCAGTTTATTTGGAGGATATGGCTACACCTTC. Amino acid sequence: CASSLFGGYGYTF.

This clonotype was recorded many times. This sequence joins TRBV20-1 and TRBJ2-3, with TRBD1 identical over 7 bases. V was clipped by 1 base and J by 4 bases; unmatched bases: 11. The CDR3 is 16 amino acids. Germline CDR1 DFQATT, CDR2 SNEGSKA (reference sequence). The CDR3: CSARGGGQARSDTQYF. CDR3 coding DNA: TGCAGTGCTAGAGGTGGCGGACAGGCGCGATCAGATACGCAGTATTTT.

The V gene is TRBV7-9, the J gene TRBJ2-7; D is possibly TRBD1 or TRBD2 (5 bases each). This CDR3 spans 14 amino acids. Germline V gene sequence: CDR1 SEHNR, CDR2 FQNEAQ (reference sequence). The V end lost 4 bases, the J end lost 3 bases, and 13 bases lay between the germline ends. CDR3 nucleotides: TGTGCCAGCAGCTCGCCGGGACCCCTCTACGAGCAGTACTTC. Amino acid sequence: CASSSPGPLYEQYF.

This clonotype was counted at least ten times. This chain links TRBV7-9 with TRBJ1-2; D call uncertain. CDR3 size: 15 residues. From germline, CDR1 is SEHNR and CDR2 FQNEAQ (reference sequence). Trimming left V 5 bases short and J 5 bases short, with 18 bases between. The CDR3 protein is CASSPKSGSLYGYTF. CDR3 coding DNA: TGTGCCAGCAGCCCAAAATCCGGCAGCCTTTATGGCTACACCTTC. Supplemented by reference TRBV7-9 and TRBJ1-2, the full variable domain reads DTGVSQNPRHKITKRGQNVTFRCDPISEHNRLYWYRQTLGQGPEFLTYFQNEAQLEKSRLLSDRFSAERPKGSFSTLEIQRTEQGDSAMYLCASSPKSGSLYGYTFGSGTRLTVV.

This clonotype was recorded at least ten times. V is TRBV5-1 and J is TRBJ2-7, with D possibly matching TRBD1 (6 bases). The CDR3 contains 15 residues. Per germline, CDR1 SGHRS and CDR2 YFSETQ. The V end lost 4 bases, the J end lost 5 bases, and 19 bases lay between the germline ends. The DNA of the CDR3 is TGCGCCAGCAGCCCTCCCTCCCAGGGGAAGAACGAGCAGTACTTC. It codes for CASSPPSQGKNEQYF.

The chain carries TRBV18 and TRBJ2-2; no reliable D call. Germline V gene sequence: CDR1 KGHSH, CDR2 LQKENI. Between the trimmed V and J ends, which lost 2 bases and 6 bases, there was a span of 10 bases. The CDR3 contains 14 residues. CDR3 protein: CASSPKGGAGELFF. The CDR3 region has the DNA TGTGCCAGCTCACCAAAGGGTGGAGCCGGGGAGCTGTTTTTT.

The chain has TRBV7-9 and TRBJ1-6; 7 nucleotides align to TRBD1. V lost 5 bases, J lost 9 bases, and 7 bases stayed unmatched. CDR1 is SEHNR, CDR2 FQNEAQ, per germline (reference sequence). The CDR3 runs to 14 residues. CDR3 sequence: CASSPDRAASPLHF. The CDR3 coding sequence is TGTGCCAGCAGCCCCGACAGGGCGGCTTCACCCCTCCACTTT.

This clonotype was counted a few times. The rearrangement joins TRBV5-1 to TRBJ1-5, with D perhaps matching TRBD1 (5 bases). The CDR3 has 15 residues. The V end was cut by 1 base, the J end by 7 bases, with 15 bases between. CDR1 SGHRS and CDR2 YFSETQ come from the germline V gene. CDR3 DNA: TGCGCCAGCAGCTTGAACGGCAGGGATAACCAGCCCCAGCATTTT. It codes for CASSLNGRDNQPQHF.

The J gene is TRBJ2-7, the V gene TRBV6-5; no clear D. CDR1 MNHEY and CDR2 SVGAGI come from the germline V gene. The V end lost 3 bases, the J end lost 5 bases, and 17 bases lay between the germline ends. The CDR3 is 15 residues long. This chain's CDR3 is CASSYRSSTAHEQYF. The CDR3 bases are TGTGCCAGCAGTTATCGGTCTAGTACGGCACACGAGCAGTACTTC.

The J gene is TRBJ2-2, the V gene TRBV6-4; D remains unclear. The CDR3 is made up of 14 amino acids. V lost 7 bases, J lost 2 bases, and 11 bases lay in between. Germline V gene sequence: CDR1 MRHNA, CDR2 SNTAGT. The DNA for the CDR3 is TGTGCCAGCAAAACGGACGGAAACACCGGGGAGCTGTTTTTT. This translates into CASKTDGNTGELFF.

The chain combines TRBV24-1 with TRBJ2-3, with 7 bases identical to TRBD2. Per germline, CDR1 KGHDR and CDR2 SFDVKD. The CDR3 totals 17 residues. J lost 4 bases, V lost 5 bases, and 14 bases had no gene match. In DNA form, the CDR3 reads TGTGCCACCAGTGTCCCCGCGGCACGGGGGGACGCAGATACGCAGTATTTT. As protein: CATSVPAARGDADTQYF.

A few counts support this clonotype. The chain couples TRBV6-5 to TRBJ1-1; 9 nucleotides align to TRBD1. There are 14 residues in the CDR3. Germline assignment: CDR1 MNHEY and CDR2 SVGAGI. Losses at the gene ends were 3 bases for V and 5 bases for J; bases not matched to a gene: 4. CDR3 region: CASSYLGQGTEAFF. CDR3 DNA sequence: TGTGCCAGCAGTTATCTTGGACAGGGGACTGAAGCTTTCTTT.

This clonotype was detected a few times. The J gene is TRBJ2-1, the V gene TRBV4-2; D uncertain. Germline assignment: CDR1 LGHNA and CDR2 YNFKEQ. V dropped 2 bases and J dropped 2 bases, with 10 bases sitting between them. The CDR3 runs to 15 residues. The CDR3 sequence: CASSQNRVTYNEQFF. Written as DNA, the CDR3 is TGTGCCAGCAGCCAAAACAGAGTAACCTACAATGAGCAGTTCTTC.

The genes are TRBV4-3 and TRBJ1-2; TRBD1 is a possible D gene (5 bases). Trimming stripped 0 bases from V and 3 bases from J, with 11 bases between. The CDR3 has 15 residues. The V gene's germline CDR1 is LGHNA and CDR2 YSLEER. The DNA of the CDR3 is TGCGCCAGCAGCCAAGATACAGACAGCGACTATGGCTACACCTTC. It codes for CASSQDTDSDYGYTF.